This T cell receptor (beta chain) was observed in a study of T-cell reconstitution after alpha-beta-depleted transplantation in children. For TCRbeta, the library was prepared with unique molecular identifiers. A single record per CDR3 protein comes from TCRdb applying MiXCR to the PCR reads. The repertoire holds around 480,000 distinct CDR3 sequences, around a third seen once, with around 2.5% in the top ten. Germline V gene sequence: CDR1 DFQATT, CDR2 SNEGSKA (reference sequence). This CDR3 contains 17 residues. V lost 3 bases, J lost 7 bases, and 22 bases lay in between. This clonotype was sampled from a human donor who donated a stem cell graft to a child with aplastic anemia. V is TRBV20-1 and J is TRBJ1-6; maybe TRBD1 (6 bases). The material was PBMCs from the stem cell graft donor, obtained from the stem cell graft. The CDR3: CSARRPGTPRTNSPLHF. DNA for the CDR3: TGCAGTGCTAGGCGCCCCGGGACACCGCGAACCAATTCACCCCTCCACTTT.